What follows is one TCR beta chain and its context. In the authors' workflow: Amplification of reference gene primers provided the estimated nucleated cell counts. Libraries were prepared by immunoSEQ multiplex PCR; TCRdb keeps only in-frame clonotypes and omits some of them. D and trimming were read from the DNA, whereas the V and J calls and clone size are those reported in that table. The sample includes about 200,000 clones, roughly 90% seen only once; the top ten take over 15%. These data are taken from a study of blood T cell repertoires in COVID-19. On the study more broadly: Samples taken during acute and convalescent COVID-19 were collected in the United States, Italy and Spain. The analysed material was cDNA or gDNA that came from T cells, B-cell-depleted T cells, or PBMCs.

The CDR3 length is 15 residues. CDR1 is LGHNT, CDR2 FRNRAP, per germline. With 4 bases clipped from V and 5 bases from J, the junction kept 9 bases outside the gene matches. The origin of this receptor is a middle-aged man with COVID-19, enrolled during active disease. Sequenced sample: peripheral blood. V usage is TRBV12-5 and J usage is TRBJ2-7; 9 bases align to TRBD2. The CDR3 sequence: CASGSRPGLANEQYF. CDR3 nucleotide sequence: TGTGCTAGTGGTTCCCGACCGGGACTAGCAAACGAGCAGTACTTC.